This T cell receptor (beta chain) derives from a study of blood T cell repertoires in COVID-19. Across the whole study: Acute and convalescent COVID-19 samples came from the United States, Italy and Spain. Nucleic acid was either cDNA or gDNA, and it came from T cells, B-cell-depleted T cells, or PBMCs.

Original processing notes: Reference gene primers were amplified, and this amplification served to estimate nucleated cell counts. Libraries were prepared by immunoSEQ multiplex PCR; TCRdb keeps only in-frame clonotypes and omits some of them. The V and J calls and clone size were taken over from that table, and D and trimming were inferred from the DNA. The data hold more than 95,000 clones, with about nine tenths observed a single time. This clonotype was obtained from a human donor with active COVID-19. The donor label of this sample is uncertain. Sequencing was done on a sample of peripheral blood.

The CDR3: CASSLESQAHEQFF. The DNA for the CDR3 is TGCGCCAGCAGCTTGGAGTCACAGGCCCATGAGCAGTTCTTC. The chain uses TRBV5-1 and TRBJ2-1, with D possibly matching TRBD1 (5 bases). The germline gives CDR1 SGHRS, CDR2 YFSETQ. Between the trimmed V and J ends, which lost 0 bases and 8 bases, there was a span of 12 bases. The CDR3 has 14 residues.